A single sample is the source of the 8 T cell receptor beta chains below, sequenced in a study of shared clonotypes between healthy human individuals. Data came from immunoSEQ multiplex PCR; TCRdb stores just in-frame clones and leaves some out. The repertoire consists of over a million clones, with around 74% occurring once and the leading ten covering about 1.4%. The sequenced sample consisted of memory CD4+ T cells sorted from blood. Subset reported: CD45RA-negative fraction. The receptors stem from a man aged 18 to 35 in good health.

The chain combines TRBV18 with TRBJ2-7; maybe TRBD1 (5 bases). Germline assignment: CDR1 KGHSH and CDR2 LQKENI. The CDR3 spans 14 residues. V dropped 5 bases and J dropped 0 bases, with 11 bases sitting between them. This CDR3 reads CASSGAGASYEQYF. As DNA, the CDR3 is TGTGCCAGCTCAGGGGCCGGAGCCTCCTACGAGCAGTACTTC.

CDR3 DNA sequence: TGTGCCAGCACCCTAGGTGGGGCCTACGAGCAGTACTTC. This translates into CASTLGGAYEQYF. V and J are TRBV5-6 and TRBJ2-7, with unresolved D. Germline V CDR1 and CDR2: SGHDT, YYEEEE. V lost 6 bases to trimming and J lost 2 bases, with 12 bases between them. The CDR3 runs to 13 residues.

This rearrangement joins TRBV5-6 to TRBJ1-2, with 9 positions matching TRBD1. Germline lookup yields CDR1 SGHDT and CDR2 YYEEEE. The CDR3 contains 13 residues. J gave up 7 bases and V 4 bases, and 5 bases lay outside the gene matches. The DNA of the CDR3 is TGTGCCAGCAGCCCCTGGACAGGGGTTGGCTACACCTTC. The encoded protein is CASSPWTGVGYTF. Combining the CDR3 with reference TRBV5-6 and TRBJ1-2 gives the whole variable domain DAGVTQSPTHLIKTRGQQVTLRCSPKSGHDTVSWYQQALGQGPQFIFQYYEEEERQRGNFPDRFSGHQFPNYSSELNVNALLLGDSALYLCASSPWTGVGYTFGSGTRLTVV.

Comment on this clone: Different DNA sequences within this sample yield the same CDR3. This rearrangement joins TRBV5-4 to TRBJ2-7; the D gene could be TRBD1 or TRBD2 (5 bases each). Germline V CDR1 and CDR2: SGHNT, YYREEE (reference sequence). V was trimmed by 0 bases and J by 2 bases, leaving 9 bases between them. The CDR3 runs 14 residues. For the CDR3, the DNA is TGTGCCAGCAGCTTGGATCGGGGCCCCTACGAGCAGTACTTC. Its translation: CASSLDRGPYEQYF.

The gene calls are TRBV7-9 and TRBJ1-4, with TRBD1 matching 7 bases. Unmatched junction bases numbered 15, after V lost 4 bases and J lost 1 base. The CDR3 extends over 19 amino acids. Germline V gene sequence: CDR1 SEHNR, CDR2 FQNEAQ (reference sequence). For the CDR3, the DNA is TGTGCCAGCAGCTCAGGGGGGACAGCTTCCTTCGGAACTAATGAAAAACTGTTTTTT. It translates to CASSSGGTASFGTNEKLFF.

The gene calls are TRBV28 and TRBJ1-4, with D perhaps TRBD1 (6 bases). The germline CDR1 and CDR2 sequences are MDHEN and SYDVKM. V dropped 7 bases and J dropped 7 bases, with 10 bases sitting between them. The CDR3 loop spans 12 amino acids. The DNA of the CDR3 is TGTGCCAGCAAACAGGGCGGTGAAAAACTGTTTTTT. Protein: CASKQGGEKLFF. The full variable domain, in which reference TRBV28 and TRBJ1-4 provide the parts outside the CDR3, is DVKVTQSSRYLVKRTGEKVFLECVQDMDHENMFWYRQDPGLGLRLIYFSYDVKMKEKGDIPEGYSVSREKKERFSLILESASTNQTSMYLCASKQGGEKLFFGSGTQLSVL.

The chain uses TRBV21-1 and TRBJ2-7; TRBD2 is the table's D call and was not checked against the DNA. TRBV21-1 is assigned pseudogene status. The CDR3 has 18 amino acids. The CDR3 DNA sequence: TGTGCCAGCAGCAGATTAGGACGGACTAGCGGGGGGGTCTACGAGCAGTACTTC. This gives the protein CASSRLGRTSGGVYEQYF.

This chain joins TRBV7-9 and TRBJ1-4, with D possibly being TRBD1 (6 bases). Germline V gives CDR1 SEHNR, CDR2 FQNEAQ (reference sequence). The length of the CDR3 is 12 residues. Trimming pared 5 bases from V and 13 bases from J, leaving 14 bases between. The CDR3 is CASSNAGTRLFF. CDR3 coding DNA: TGTGCCAGCAGCAATGCCGGGACACGACTGTTTTTT.